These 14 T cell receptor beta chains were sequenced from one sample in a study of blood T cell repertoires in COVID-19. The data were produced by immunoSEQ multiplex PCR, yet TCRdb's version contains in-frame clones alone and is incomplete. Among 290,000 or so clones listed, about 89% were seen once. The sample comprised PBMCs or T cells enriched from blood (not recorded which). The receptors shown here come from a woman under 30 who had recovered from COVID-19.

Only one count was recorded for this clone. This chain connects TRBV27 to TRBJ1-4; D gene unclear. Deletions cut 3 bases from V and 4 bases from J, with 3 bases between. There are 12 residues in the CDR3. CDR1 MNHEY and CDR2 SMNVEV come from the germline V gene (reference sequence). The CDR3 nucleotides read TGTGCCAGCAGTTTCCTTAATGAAAAACTGTTTTTT. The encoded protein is CASSFLNEKLFF.

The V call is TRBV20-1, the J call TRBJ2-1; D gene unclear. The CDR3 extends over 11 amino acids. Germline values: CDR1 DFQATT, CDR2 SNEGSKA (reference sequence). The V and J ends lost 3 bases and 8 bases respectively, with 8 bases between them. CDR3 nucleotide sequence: TGCAGTGCTAGCTATCTCCATGAGCAGTTCTTC. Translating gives CSASYLHEQFF.

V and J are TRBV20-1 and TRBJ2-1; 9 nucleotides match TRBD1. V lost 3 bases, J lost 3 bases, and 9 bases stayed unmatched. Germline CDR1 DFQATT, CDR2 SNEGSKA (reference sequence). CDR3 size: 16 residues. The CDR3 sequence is CSASPNRGQGYNEQFF. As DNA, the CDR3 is TGCAGTGCTAGTCCTAATCGGGGACAGGGCTACAATGAGCAGTTCTTC.

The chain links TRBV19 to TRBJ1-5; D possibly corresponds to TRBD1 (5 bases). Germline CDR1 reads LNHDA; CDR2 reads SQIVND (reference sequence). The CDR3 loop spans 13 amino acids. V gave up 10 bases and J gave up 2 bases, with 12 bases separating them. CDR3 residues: CATGDFGNQPQHF. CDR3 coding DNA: TGTGCCACCGGGGACTTTGGCAATCAGCCCCAGCATTTT.

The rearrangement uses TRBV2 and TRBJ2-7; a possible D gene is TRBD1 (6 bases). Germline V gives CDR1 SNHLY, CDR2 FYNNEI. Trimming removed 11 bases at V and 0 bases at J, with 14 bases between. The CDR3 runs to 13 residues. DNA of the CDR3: TGTGCCTTCTACAGGGCGAGCTCCTACGAGCAGTACTTC. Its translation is CAFYRASSYEQYF.

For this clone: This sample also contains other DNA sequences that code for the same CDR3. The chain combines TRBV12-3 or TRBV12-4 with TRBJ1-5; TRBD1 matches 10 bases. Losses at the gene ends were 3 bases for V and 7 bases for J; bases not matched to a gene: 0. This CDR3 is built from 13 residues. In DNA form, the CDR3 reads TGTGCCAGCAGTTTGACAGGGGGCCAGCCCCAGCATTTT. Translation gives CASSLTGGQPQHF.

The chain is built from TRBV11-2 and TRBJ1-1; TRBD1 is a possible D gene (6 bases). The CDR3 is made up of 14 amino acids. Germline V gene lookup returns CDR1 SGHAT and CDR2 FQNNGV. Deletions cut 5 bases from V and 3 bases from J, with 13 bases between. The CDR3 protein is CASSHLTGYTEAFF. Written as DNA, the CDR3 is TGTGCCAGCAGCCATCTAACAGGGTACACTGAAGCTTTCTTT.

The CDR3 loop is CASSYGSSREQFF. The CDR3 DNA sequence: TGTGCCAGCAGTTACGGGTCTAGCCGCGAGCAGTTCTTC. J is TRBJ2-1 and V is TRBV6-5; D perhaps matches TRBD2 (5 bases). This CDR3 has 13 residues. Trimming shortened V by 2 bases and J by 10 bases, and 12 bases separated the two germline ends. The germline V gene encodes CDR1 MNHEY and CDR2 SVGAGI.

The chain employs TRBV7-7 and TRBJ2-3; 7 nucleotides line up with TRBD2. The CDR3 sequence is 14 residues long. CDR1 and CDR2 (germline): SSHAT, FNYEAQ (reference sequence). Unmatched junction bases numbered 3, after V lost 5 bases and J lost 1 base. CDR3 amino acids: CASSRSGGTDTQYF. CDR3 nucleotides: TGTGCCAGCAGCCGAAGCGGGGGCACAGATACGCAGTATTTT. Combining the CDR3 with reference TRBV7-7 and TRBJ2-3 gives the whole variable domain GAGVSQSPRYKVTKRGQDVTLRCDPISSHATLYWYQQALGQGPEFLTYFNYEAQPDKSGLPSDRFSAERPEGSISTLTIQRTEQRDSAMYRCASSRSGGTDTQYFGPGTRLTVL.

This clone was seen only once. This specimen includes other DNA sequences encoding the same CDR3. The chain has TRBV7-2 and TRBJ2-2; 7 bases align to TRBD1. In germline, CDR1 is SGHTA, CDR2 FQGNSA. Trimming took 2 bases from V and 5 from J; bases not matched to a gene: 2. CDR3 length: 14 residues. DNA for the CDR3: TGTGCCAGCAGCTTAAACAGGGGAACCGGGGAGCTGTTTTTT. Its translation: CASSLNRGTGELFF.

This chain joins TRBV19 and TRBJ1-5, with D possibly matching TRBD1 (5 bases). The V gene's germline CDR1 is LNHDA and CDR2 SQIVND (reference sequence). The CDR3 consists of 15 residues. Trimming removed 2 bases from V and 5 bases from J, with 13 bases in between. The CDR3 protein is CASSILGRAHQPQHF. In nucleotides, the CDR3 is TGTGCCAGTAGTATATTAGGCAGGGCCCATCAGCCCCAGCATTTT.

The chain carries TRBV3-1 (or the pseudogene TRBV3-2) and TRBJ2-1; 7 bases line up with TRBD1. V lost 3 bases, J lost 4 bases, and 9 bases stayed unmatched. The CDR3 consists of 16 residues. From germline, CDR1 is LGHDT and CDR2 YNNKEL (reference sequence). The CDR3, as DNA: TGTGCCAGCAGCCATCAATCAGGGGGATCTTACAATGAGCAGTTCTTC. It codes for CASSHQSGGSYNEQFF.

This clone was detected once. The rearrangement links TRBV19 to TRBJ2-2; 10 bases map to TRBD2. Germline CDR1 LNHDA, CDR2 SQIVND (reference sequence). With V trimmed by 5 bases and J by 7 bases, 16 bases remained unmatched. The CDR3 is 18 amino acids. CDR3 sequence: CASSRPSGSYRTIGELFF. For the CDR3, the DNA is TGTGCCAGTAGTCGACCTAGCGGGAGCTACAGAACAATCGGGGAGCTGTTTTTT.

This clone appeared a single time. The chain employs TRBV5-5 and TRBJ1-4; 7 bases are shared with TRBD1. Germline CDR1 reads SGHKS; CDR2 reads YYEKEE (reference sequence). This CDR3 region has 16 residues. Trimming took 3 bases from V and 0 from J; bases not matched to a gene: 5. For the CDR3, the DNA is TGTGCCAGCAGCTGGAACAGGGGCGCAACTAATGAAAAACTGTTTTTT. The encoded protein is CASSWNRGATNEKLFF.